The clone carrying this T cell receptor beta chain was counted once. Repertoires were generated with immunoSEQ multiplex PCR, while TCRdb's copy carries only in-frame clones and drops some. This sample has roughly 190,000 clones, with 75% to 95% found just once. This sample is part of a study of blood T cell repertoires in COVID-19. In the study overall: PBMCs, B-cell-depleted T cells, or T cells were the source of the cDNA or gDNA that made up the material.

The CDR3 is 17 amino acids. The germline gives CDR1 SGDLS, CDR2 YYNGEE. With V trimmed by 4 bases and J by 0 bases, 8 bases remained unmatched. The specimen sequenced was peripheral blood. This rearrangement joins TRBV9 to TRBJ2-2; 8 positions agree with TRBD2. The source of this sequence is a man aged 45-65 years with acute or convalescent COVID-19. In DNA, the CDR3 is TGTGCCAGCAGCATCTCATCTAGCGGGCCGAACACCGGGGAGCTGTTTTTT. As protein: CASSISSSGPNTGELFF.